This TCR beta chain originates from a study of blood T cell repertoires in COVID-19. About the study: The United States, Italy and Spain provided the acute and convalescent COVID-19 samples. The analysed material was cDNA or gDNA that came from T cells, B-cell-depleted T cells, or PBMCs.

Methods used by the authors: Cell counts per sample came from amplifying reference gene primers. TCRdb's table, derived via immunoSEQ multiplex PCR, lists solely in-frame clones and lacks some. D and trimming come from the DNA, and the V and J calls and clone size come from that table. The data show 150,000 to 200,000 clones, around 82% seen once. Participants were aged about 18 to 90 years, lived in over 20 US areas, and enrolled virtually. The junction had 9 bases not matched to a gene; V was cut back by 2 bases and J by 7 bases. Germline CDR1 and CDR2: MGHRA and YSYEKL. This CDR3 spans 16 amino acids.

The chain combines TRBV4-1 with TRBJ2-3; 10 bases fit TRBD2. Source material: PBMCs or T cells enriched from blood (not recorded which). This sequence was found in a woman aged 45-59 years with acute COVID-19. The CDR3 bases are TGCGCCAGCAGCCAAAGCCCCGGGACTAGCGAAAATACGCAGTATTTT. This gives the protein CASSQSPGTSENTQYF.